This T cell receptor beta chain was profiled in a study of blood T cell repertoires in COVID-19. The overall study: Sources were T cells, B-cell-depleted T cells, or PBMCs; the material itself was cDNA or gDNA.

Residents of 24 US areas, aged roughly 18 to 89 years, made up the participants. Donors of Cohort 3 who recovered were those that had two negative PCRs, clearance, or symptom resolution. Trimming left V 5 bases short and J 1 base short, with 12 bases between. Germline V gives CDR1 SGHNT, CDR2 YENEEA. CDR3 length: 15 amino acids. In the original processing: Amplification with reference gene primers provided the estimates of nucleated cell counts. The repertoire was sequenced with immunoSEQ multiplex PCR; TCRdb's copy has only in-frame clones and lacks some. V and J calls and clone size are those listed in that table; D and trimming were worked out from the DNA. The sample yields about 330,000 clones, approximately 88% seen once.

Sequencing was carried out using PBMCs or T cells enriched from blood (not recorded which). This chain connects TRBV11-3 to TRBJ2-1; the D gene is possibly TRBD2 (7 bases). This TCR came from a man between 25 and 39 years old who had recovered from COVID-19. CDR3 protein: CASSPGGRSYNEQFF. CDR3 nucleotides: TGTGCCAGCAGCCCGGGGGGCCGATCCTACAATGAGCAGTTCTTC.